A single sample is the source of the 6 T cell receptor beta chains below, sequenced in a study of identifying expanded T cells in peripheral blood. The protocol was immunoSEQ multiplex PCR, while the TCRdb copy is restricted to in-frame clones and leaves out a portion. The sample includes more than 45,000 clones, about four fifths of them seen just once. Input material: blood. The receptors shown here come from a person aged 18 to 69 in good health.

This clone was counted a few times. V and J are TRBV2 and TRBJ2-3; 8 bases map to TRBD2. V shed 4 bases, J shed 0 bases, and the junction held 3 bases outside the gene matches. The CDR3 is 15 amino acids. Per the germline V gene, CDR1 is SNHLY and CDR2 is FYNNEI. CDR3 nucleotide sequence: TGTGCCAGCAGTGCGGGGGGGGCTAGCACAGATACGCAGTATTTT. Translating gives CASSAGGASTDTQYF.

V is TRBV18 and J is TRBJ2-7; 10 bases align to TRBD2. CDR1 is KGHSH, CDR2 LQKENI, per germline. This CDR3 contains 15 residues. J gave up 6 bases and V 2 bases, and 7 bases lay outside the gene matches. CDR3 residues: CASSPNLAGDGEQYF. DNA of the CDR3: TGTGCCAGCTCACCAAACCTAGCGGGAGACGGCGAGCAGTACTTC.

V and J are TRBV18 and TRBJ2-7; 8 bases fit TRBD1. Germline V gene sequence: CDR1 KGHSH, CDR2 LQKENI. The CDR3 totals 14 residues. Trimming at V came to 6 bases and at J to 6 bases, leaving 10 bases not matched to a gene. The CDR3 region has the DNA TGTGCCAGCTCTCAGTTCGGACAGGGAGGCGAGCAGTACTTC. Translated, it gives CASSQFGQGGEQYF.

The chain links TRBV29-1 to TRBJ2-5; TRBD1 aligns across 7 bases. CDR3 length: 13 amino acids. The germline V gene encodes CDR1 SQVTM and CDR2 ANQGSEA. The junction had 6 bases not matched to a gene; V was cut back by 6 bases and J by 2 bases. Here the CDR3 reads CSVINRGQETQYF. In DNA, the CDR3 is TGCAGCGTCATAAACAGGGGACAAGAGACCCAGTACTTC. Drawing the rest from reference TRBV29-1 and TRBJ2-5, the complete variable domain is SAVISQKPSRDICQRGTSLTIQCQVDSQVTMMFWYRQQPGQSLTLIATANQGSEATYESGFVIDKFPISRPNLTFSTLTVSNMSPEDSSIYLCSVINRGQETQYFGPGTRLLVL.

The chain is built from TRBV7-6 and TRBJ2-5; possible D gene TRBD2, 6 bases. This CDR3 comprises 15 residues. V lost 4 bases, J lost 7 bases, and 19 bases lay in between. The germline V gene has CDR1 SGHVS and CDR2 FNYEAQ. In DNA form, the CDR3 reads TGTGCCAGCAGCTCGCGGACTATCCTGGGAGGGACCCAGTACTTC. Protein product: CASSSRTILGGTQYF.

The chain joins TRBV18 to TRBJ1-4; TRBD1 aligns across 8 bases. CDR3 length: 14 residues. CDR1 is KGHSH, CDR2 LQKENI, per germline. The V and J ends lost 3 bases and 6 bases, in that order; junction bases with no gene match: 3. This chain's CDR3 is CASSPGRGHEKLFF. The CDR3 DNA reads TGTGCCAGCTCACCGGGCAGGGGGCATGAAAAACTGTTTTTT.